Each of the 7 T cell receptor beta chains below was sequenced from the same sample in a study of T cells in tuberculosis. The protocol was immunoSEQ multiplex PCR, while the TCRdb copy is restricted to in-frame clones and leaves out a portion. The table includes 45,000 or so clones, roughly 96% detected once. Sequencing input: PBMCs. The receptors stem from a donor between 5 and 29 years old with latent tuberculosis or without tuberculosis infection.

The V gene is TRBV7-9, the J gene TRBJ1-1; D is undetermined. V was trimmed by 5 bases and J by 4 bases, leaving 14 bases between them. The germline gives CDR1 SEHNR, CDR2 FQNEAQ (reference sequence). The CDR3 sequence is 14 residues long. For the CDR3, the DNA is TGTGCCAGCAGCCAGCGGAGCGGTTTCACTGAAGCTTTCTTT. It encodes CASSQRSGFTEAFF.

The chain is built from TRBV9 and TRBJ2-3; 13 positions agree with TRBD2. Germline CDR1 SGDLS, CDR2 YYNGEE. This CDR3 has 16 residues. V lost 1 base to trimming and J lost 3 bases; unmatched junction nucleotides: 2. CDR3 DNA sequence: TGTGCCAGCAGCGTATCGACTAGCGGGGGGACAGATACGCAGTATTTT. Translation: CASSVSTSGGTDTQYF.

The chain carries TRBV29-1 and TRBJ1-1; D perhaps matches TRBD1 (6 bases). The V gene's germline CDR1 is SQVTM and CDR2 ANQGSEA. V gave up 6 bases and J gave up 0 bases, with 11 bases separating them. The CDR3 runs to 13 residues. The CDR3 loop is CSVIQGMNTEAFF. The CDR3 nucleotides read TGCAGCGTCATACAGGGTATGAACACTGAAGCTTTCTTT.

The chain carries TRBV11-2 and TRBJ1-1; D unresolved. Trimming took off 4 bases at V and 5 bases at J, with 8 bases between the two ends. CDR3 length equals 12 residues. From germline, CDR1 is SGHAT and CDR2 FQNNGV. CDR3 loop: CASSYLKTEAFF. CDR3 coding DNA: TGTGCCAGCAGCTACTTAAAGACTGAAGCTTTCTTT. Full variable domain (remainder filled in from reference TRBV11-2 and TRBJ1-1): EAGVAQSPRYKIIEKRQSVAFWCNPISGHATLYWYQQILGQGPKLLIQFQNNGVVDDSQLPKDRFSAERLKGVDSTLKIQPAKLEDSAVYLCASSYLKTEAFFGQGTRLTVV.

This chain connects TRBV9 to TRBJ2-3; 7 bases are shared with TRBD1. The J segment lost 4 bases and the V segment lost 0 bases, leaving 8 bases of the junction unmatched. Germline CDR1 is SGDLS and CDR2 is YYNGEE. The CDR3 extends over 16 amino acids. The CDR3 protein is CASSVVAGGVADTQYF. DNA of the CDR3: TGTGCCAGCAGCGTAGTGGCAGGGGGAGTCGCAGATACGCAGTATTTT.

This sequence joins TRBV25-1 and TRBJ2-7; 7 nucleotides line up with TRBD1. With 4 bases clipped from V and 2 bases from J, the junction kept 11 bases outside the gene matches. This CDR3 is built from 16 residues. Germline-derived CDR1 and CDR2 are MGHDK and SYGVNS. CDR3 loop: CASSGEPGTAAYEQYF. DNA of the CDR3: TGTGCCAGCAGTGGCGAACCCGGGACAGCCGCCTACGAGCAGTACTTC.

In this sample, this clone turned up once. J is TRBJ1-1 and V is TRBV6-5; no clear D. This CDR3 contains 14 residues. Germline V gene lookup returns CDR1 MNHEY and CDR2 SVGAGI. V was clipped by 8 bases and J by 2 bases, with 15 bases between them. The CDR3 spells CASLRTGPNTEAFF. The DNA for the CDR3 is TGTGCCAGCTTACGAACGGGTCCTAACACTGAAGCTTTCTTT.